The sequence of this T cell receptor (beta chain) was determined in a study of memory CD4+ T cells and cytomegalovirus serostatus. Assay: immunoSEQ multiplex PCR; the TCRdb copy retains only in-frame clones and omits some. Among some 46,000 clones listed, 75% to 85% were seen once. V was clipped by 6 bases and J by 7 bases; unmatched bases: 3. CDR1 and CDR2 from the germline V gene are SQVTM and ANQGSEA. This CDR3 region has 11 residues. This clone was seen a single time. Single viable CD3+CD4+CD8-CD45RO+ cells were sorted as the memory CD4+ T cells. The chain has TRBV29-1 and TRBJ1-2, with 9 bases fitting TRBD1. The sequencing sample was made of memory CD4+ T cells from blood. This clonotype was sampled from an adult in good health and CMV-seronegative. The CDR3 nucleotides are TGCAGCGTGGGACAGGGTGGTGGCTACACCTTC. Its protein product is CSVGQGGGYTF.